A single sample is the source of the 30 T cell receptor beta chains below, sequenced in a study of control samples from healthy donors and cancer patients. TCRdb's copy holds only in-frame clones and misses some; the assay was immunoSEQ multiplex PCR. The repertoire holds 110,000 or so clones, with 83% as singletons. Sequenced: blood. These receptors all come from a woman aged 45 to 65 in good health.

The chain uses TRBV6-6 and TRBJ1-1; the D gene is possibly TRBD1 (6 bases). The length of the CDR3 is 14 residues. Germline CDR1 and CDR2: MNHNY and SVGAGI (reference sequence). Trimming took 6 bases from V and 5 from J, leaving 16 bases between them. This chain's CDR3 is CASSTYRGRTEAFF. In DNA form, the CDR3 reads TGTGCCAGCAGCACCTATAGGGGGAGGACTGAAGCTTTCTTT.

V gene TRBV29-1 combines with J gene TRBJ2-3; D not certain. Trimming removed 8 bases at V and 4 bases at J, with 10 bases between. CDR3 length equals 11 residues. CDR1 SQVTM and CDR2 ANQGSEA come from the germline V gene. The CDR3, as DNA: TGCAGCACCGCGGCGGCAGATACGCAGTATTTT. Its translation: CSTAAADTQYF.

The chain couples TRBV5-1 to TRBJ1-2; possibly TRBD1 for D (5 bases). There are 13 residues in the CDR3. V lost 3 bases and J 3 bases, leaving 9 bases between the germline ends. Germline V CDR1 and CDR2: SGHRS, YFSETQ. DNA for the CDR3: TGCGCCAGCAGCTACGACAGCGACTATGGCTACACCTTC. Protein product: CASSYDSDYGYTF.

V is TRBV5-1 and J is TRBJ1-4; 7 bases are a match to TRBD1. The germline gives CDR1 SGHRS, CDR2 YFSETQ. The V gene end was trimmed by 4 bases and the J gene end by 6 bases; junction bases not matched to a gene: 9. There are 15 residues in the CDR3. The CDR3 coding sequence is TGCGCCAGCAGCGCCGGACAGGATGGGGATGAAAAACTGTTTTTT. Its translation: CASSAGQDGDEKLFF.

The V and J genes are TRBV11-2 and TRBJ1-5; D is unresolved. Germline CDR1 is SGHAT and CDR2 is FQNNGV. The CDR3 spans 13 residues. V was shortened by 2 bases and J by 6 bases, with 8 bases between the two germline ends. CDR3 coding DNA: TGTGCCAGCAGCTTAAGTGACGGTCAGCCCCAGCATTTT. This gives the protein CASSLSDGQPQHF.

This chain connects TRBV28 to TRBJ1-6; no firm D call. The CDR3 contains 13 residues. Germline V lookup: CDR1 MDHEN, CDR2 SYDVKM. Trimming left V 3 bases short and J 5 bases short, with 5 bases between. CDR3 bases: TGTGCCAGCAGTTTCGTTCATAATTCACCCCTCCACTTT. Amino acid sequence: CASSFVHNSPLHF.

CDR3 sequence: CASTLNSGNEQFF. The CDR3 DNA reads as TGTGCCAGCACCCTGAATTCGGGGAATGAGCAGTTCTTC. The genes are TRBV7-9 and TRBJ2-1, with D tentatively TRBD2 (5 bases). Germline CDR1 reads SEHNR; CDR2 reads FQNEAQ (reference sequence). This CDR3 spans 13 amino acids. Trimming shortened V by 7 bases and J by 7 bases, and 14 bases separated the two germline ends.

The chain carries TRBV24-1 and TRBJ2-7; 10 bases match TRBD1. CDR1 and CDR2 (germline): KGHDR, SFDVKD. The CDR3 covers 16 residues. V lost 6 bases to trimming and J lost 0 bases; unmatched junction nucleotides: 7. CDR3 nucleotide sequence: TGTGCCACCAGTCCGACCCGACAGGGGGCCTCCTACGAGCAGTACTTC. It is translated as CATSPTRQGASYEQYF.

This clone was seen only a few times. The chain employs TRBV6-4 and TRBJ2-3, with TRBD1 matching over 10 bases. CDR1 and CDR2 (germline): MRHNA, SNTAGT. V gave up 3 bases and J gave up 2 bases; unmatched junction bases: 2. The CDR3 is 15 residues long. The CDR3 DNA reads TGTGCCAGCAGTGATCGACAGGGGGCCACAGATACGCAGTATTTT. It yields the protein CASSDRQGATDTQYF.

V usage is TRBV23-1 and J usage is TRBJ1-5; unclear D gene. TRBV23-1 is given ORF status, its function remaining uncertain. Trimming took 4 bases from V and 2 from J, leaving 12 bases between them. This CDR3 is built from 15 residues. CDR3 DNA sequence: TGCGCCAGCAGTCGAGAGACCCCGGGCAATCAGCCCCAGCATTTT. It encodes CASSRETPGNQPQHF.

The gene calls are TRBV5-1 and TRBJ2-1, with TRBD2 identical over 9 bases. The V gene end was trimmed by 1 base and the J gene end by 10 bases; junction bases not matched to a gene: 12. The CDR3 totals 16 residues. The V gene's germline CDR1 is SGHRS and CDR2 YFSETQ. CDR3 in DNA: TGCGCCAGCAGCTTGAGTGAAATAGCGGGAGTTCGGGAGCAGTTCTTC. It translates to CASSLSEIAGVREQFF.

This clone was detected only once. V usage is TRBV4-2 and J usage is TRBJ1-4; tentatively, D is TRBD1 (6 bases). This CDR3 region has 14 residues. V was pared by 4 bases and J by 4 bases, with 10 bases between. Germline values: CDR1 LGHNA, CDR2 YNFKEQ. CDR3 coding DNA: TGTGCCAGCAGCCTACAGGGTGTTAATGAAAAACTGTTTTTT. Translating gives CASSLQGVNEKLFF.

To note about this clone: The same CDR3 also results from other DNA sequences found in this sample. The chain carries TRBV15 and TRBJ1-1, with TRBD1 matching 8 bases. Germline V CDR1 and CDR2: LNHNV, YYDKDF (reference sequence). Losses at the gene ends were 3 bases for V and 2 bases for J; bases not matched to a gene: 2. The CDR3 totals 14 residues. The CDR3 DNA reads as TGTGCCACCAGCAGGGACAGGGTCAACACTGAAGCTTTCTTT. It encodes CATSRDRVNTEAFF.

CDR3 DNA sequence: TGTGCCAGCAGTTACGCCCAGCGGGGGTGGGATGAGCAGTTCTTC. Protein product: CASSYAQRGWDEQFF. The chain couples TRBV6-5 to TRBJ2-1, with 8 bases matching TRBD2. Trimming removed 2 bases from V and 8 bases from J; junction bases left unmatched: 8. The CDR3 is 15 amino acids. Per the germline V gene, CDR1 is MNHEY and CDR2 is SVGAGI.

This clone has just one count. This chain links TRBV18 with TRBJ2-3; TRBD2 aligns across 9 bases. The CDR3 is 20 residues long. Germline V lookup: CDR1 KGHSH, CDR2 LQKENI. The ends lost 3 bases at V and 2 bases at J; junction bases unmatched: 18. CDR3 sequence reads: CASSPFIQGLAGGNTDTQYF. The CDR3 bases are TGTGCCAGCTCACCCTTCATTCAGGGACTAGCTGGGGGAAACACAGATACGCAGTATTTT.

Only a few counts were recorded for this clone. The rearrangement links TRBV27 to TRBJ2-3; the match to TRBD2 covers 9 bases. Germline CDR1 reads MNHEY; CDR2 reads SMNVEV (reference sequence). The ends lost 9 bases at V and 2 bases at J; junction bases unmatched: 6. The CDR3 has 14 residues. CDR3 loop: CASKRGGDTDTQYF. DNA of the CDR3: TGTGCCAGTAAGCGCGGGGGGGACACAGATACGCAGTATTTT.

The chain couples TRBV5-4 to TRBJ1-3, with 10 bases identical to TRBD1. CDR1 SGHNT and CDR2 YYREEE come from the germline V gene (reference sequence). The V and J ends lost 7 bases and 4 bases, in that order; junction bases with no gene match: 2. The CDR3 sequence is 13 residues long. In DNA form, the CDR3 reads TGTGCCAGCGGACAGGGGGGAGGAAACACCATATATTTT. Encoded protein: CASGQGGGNTIYF.

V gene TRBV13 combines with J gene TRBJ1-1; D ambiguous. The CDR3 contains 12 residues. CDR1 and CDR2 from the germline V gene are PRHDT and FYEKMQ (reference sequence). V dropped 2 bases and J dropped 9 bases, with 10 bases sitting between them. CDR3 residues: CASSLSELKAFF. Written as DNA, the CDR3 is TGTGCCAGCAGCTTATCAGAGCTCAAAGCTTTCTTT.

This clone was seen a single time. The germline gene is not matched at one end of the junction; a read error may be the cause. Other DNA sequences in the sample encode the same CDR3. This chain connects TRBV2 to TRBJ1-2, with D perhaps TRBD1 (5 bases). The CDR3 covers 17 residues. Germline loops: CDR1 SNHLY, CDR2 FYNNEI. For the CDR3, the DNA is TGTGCCAGCAGTGAAGGCCAGAGAGGGACCCTTAACTATGGCTACACCTTT. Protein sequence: CASSEGQRGTLNYGYTF.

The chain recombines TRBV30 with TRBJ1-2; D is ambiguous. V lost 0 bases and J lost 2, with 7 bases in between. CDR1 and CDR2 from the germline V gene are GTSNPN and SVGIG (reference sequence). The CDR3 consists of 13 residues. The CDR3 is CAWSVERNYGYTF. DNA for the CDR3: TGTGCCTGGAGTGTAGAAAGGAACTATGGCTACACCTTC.

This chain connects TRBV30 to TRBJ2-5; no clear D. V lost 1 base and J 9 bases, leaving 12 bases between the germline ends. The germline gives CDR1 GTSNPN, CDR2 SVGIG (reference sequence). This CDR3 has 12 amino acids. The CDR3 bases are TGTGCCTGGAGTGAATTTCTAGGTTCCCAGTACTTC. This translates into CAWSEFLGSQYF.

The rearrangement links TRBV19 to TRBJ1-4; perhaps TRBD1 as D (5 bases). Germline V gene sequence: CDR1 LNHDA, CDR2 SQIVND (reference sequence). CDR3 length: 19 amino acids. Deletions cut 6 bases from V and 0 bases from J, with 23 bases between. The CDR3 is CASSNIPRGPIATNEKLFF. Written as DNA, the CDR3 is TGTGCCAGTAGCAACATTCCTCGGGGACCGATCGCAACTAATGAAAAACTGTTTTTT. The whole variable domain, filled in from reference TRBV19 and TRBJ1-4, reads DGGITQSPKYLFRKEGQNVTLSCEQNLNHDAMYWYRQDPGQGLRLIYYSQIVNDFQKGDIAEGYSVSREKKESFPLTVTSAQKNPTAFYLCASSNIPRGPIATNEKLFFGSGTQLSVL.

In DNA form, the CDR3 reads TGTGCCAGCAGCCTGGGACTAGCGGGAGCTGCCGGGGAGCTGTTTTTT. This codes for CASSLGLAGAAGELFF. V usage is TRBV13 and J usage is TRBJ2-2; 14 bases line up with TRBD2. This CDR3 has 16 amino acids. Trimming removed 5 bases from V and 6 bases from J; junction bases left unmatched: 5. Germline lookup yields CDR1 PRHDT and CDR2 FYEKMQ (reference sequence).

The CDR3 coding sequence is TGTGCCAGTAGCCTCCGTTCGACAGGTCCCCAGCATTTT. Translation: CASSLRSTGPQHF. This rearrangement joins TRBV19 to TRBJ1-5, with a weak D call TRBD1 (6 bases). Deletions cut 6 bases from V and 10 bases from J, with 16 bases between. Per germline, CDR1 LNHDA and CDR2 SQIVND (reference sequence). This CDR3 has 13 amino acids. Complete variable domain (other parts from reference TRBV19 and TRBJ1-5): DGGITQSPKYLFRKEGQNVTLSCEQNLNHDAMYWYRQDPGQGLRLIYYSQIVNDFQKGDIAEGYSVSREKKESFPLTVTSAQKNPTAFYLCASSLRSTGPQHFGDGTRLSIL.

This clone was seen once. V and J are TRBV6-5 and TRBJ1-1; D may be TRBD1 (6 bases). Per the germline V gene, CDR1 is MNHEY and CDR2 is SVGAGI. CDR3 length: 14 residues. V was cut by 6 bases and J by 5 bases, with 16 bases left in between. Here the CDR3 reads CASSQTGFGTEAFF. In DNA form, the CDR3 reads TGTGCCAGCAGCCAAACAGGGTTCGGTACTGAAGCTTTCTTT.

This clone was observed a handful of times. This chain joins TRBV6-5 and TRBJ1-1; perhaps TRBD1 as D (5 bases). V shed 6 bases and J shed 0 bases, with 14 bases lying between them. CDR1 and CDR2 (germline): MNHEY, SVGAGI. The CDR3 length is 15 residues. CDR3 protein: CASRARGRLNTEAFF. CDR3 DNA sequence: TGTGCCAGCAGAGCAAGGGGCCGGCTGAACACTGAAGCTTTCTTT.

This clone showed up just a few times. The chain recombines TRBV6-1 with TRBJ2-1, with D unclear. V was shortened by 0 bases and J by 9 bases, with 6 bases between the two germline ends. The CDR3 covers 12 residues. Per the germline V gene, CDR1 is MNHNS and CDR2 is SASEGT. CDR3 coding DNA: TGTGCCAGCAGTGAAGCGTCGGGTGAGCAGTTCTTC. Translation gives CASSEASGEQFF.

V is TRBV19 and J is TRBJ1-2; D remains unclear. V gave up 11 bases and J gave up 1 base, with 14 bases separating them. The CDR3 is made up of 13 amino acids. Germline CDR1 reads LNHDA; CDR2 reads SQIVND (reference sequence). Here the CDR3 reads CACALADNYGYTF. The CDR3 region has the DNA TGTGCCTGCGCCCTAGCGGATAACTATGGCTACACCTTC.

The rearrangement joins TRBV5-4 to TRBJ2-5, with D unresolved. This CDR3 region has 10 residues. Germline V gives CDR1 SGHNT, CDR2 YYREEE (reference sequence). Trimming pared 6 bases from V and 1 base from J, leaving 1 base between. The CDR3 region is CASTQETQYF. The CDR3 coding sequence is TGTGCCAGCACCCAAGAGACCCAGTACTTC. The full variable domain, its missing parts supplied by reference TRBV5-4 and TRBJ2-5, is ETGVTQSPTHLIKTRGQQVTLRCSSQSGHNTVSWYQQALGQGPQFIFQYYREEENGRGNFPPRFSGLQFPNYSSELNVNALELDDSALYLCASTQETQYFGPGTRLLVL.

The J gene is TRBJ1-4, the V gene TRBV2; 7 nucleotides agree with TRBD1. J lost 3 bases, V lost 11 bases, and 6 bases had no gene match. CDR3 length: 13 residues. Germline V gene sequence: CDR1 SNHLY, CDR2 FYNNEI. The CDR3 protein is CAGRGQSNEKLFF. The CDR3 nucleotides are TGTGCCGGACGGGGACAGTCTAATGAAAAACTGTTTTTT.